This TCR beta chain was observed in a study of T cell repertoires in cytomegalovirus infection (dated by TCRdb to between 2018 and 2021). About the study as a whole: The HLA type of each donor mattered for the analysis, because public TCR beta signatures pointed to carriage of CMV infection along with the matching HLA type.

The sample holds many counts of this clonotype. The antigen it recognizes is unknown. No base qualities exist here, and no much larger clone lies one base off it. Sequenced using an Illumina HiSeq 1500. The public reads were reanalyzed by TCRdb: fastp trimming at Q25, MiXCR alignment, in-frame beta chains only. Duplicate CDR3 protein sequences are folded into a single record with the most common DNA and genes. This sample holds almost 300,000 distinct CDR3 sequences; about a tenth were observed only once. The ten largest clonotypes hold 2% to 3% of the sample. What the work shows at the level of the full study, not this receptor alone: The ex vivo response was dominated by HLA-C-restricted CMV-specific TCR beta clonotypes, which also provided the single most frequent clonotype in two of eight donors. Cumulative frequency of public TCR beta family members discriminated carriers of CMV infection plus the relevant HLA type in this cohort and an independent roughly 330-donor cohort.

The CDR3 spans 16 residues, from the cysteine through the phenylalanine. Only CDR3 DNA is held: 48 bases, read in frame from base 1. V is trimmed back by 7 bases and J by 6 bases, and the junction contains 14 bases that no gene match accounts for. CDR1 and CDR2 are read off the germline V gene as SQVTM and ANQGSEA. The receptor chain draws on TRBV29-1 and TRBJ1-6; a stretch of 8 junction bases matches TRBD1. This sequence originates from a human donor in good health (CMV status not recorded). Some clones in this sample may be carry-over from other donors' samples. Sequenced material: PBMCs. The nucleotides are TGCAGCGAAAGGACAGGGAAGGGGGCGAGTAATTCACCCCTCCACTTT. Its protein is CSERTGKGASNSPLHF.